One TCR beta chain is described in this entry. What it binds is not known. The sample comes from a study of OX40 agonist ivuxolimab in advanced cancers. Turning to the study itself: Every 2 weeks, ivuxolimab was infused into the patients intravenously at between 0.01 and 10 mg/kg. Study observations and caveats: The study did not work out the antigen specificity of the expanded peripheral T cells.

Libraries were prepared by immunoSEQ multiplex PCR; TCRdb keeps only in-frame clonotypes and omits some of them. The data contain approximately 74,000 clones, 85% to 90% of them singletons. The V gene lost 6 bases and the J gene lost 11 bases, with 21 bases spanning the gap. CDR3 length equals 14 residues. In germline, CDR1 is MNHEY, CDR2 SVGAGI. The rearrangement joins TRBV6-5 to TRBJ2-3, with D possibly matching TRBD2 (6 bases). The sequencing used CD4+ or CD8+ T cells sorted from blood, collected in a trial of the OX40 agonist ivuxolimab. The sequence was collected from an adult with an advanced solid tumor such as melanoma, head and neck, liver or kidney cancer. CDR3 protein: CASSPEKRAAMQYF. As DNA, the CDR3 is TGTGCCAGCAGCCCCGAAAAGCGGGCCGCAATGCAGTATTTT.